One and the same sample provided the 18 T cell receptor beta chains below, sequenced in a study of regulatory T cells in long-lasting Graves disease. According to the study, TCR beta libraries were built with iRepertoire HTBI primers and CDR3-region Arm-PCR. A single record per CDR3 protein comes from TCRdb applying MiXCR to the multiplex PCR reads. Of roughly 400,000 distinct CDR3 sequences listed, 20% are singletons. Stated time point: persistent/refractory GD, antithyroid drugs over 5 years with positive TRAb. RNA from PBMCs was the source of the TCR library. Here the sequenced sample was peripheral blood mononuclear cells (PBMCs), taken when the disease was refractory, from a patient treated with antithyroid drugs. The receptors shown here come from a female donor with Graves disease.

This clonotype occurred a few times. The chain couples TRBV11-2 to TRBJ1-3; D gene ambiguous. V was shortened by 0 bases and J by 2 bases, with 11 bases between the two germline ends. The germline V gene has CDR1 SGHAT and CDR2 FQNNGV. This CDR3 is 16 amino acids long. Here the CDR3 DNA reads TGTGCCAGCAGCTTAGAACGGGCCTTCACTGGAAACACCATATATTTT. Translation: CASSLERAFTGNTIYF.

This clonotype occurred a few times. The chain is built from TRBV6-1 and TRBJ1-1; D not resolved. Trimming cost V 5 bases and J 1 base, with 20 bases left between them. Germline V CDR1 and CDR2: MNHNS, SASEGT. The CDR3 is made up of 17 amino acids. The CDR3 coding sequence is TGTGCCAGCAGTCAGTTACGCAGGATTTTGGGGAACACTGAAGCTTTCTTT. Residues: CASSQLRRILGNTEAFF.

The rearrangement joins TRBV10-2 to TRBJ1-6; no clear D. The CDR3 runs 13 residues. The germline CDR1 and CDR2 sequences are WSHSY and SAAADI. V was cut by 7 bases and J by 8 bases, with 12 bases left in between. The DNA for the CDR3 is TGCGCCAGCAAAGACATGAAGGATTCACCCCTCCACTTT. Translation gives CASKDMKDSPLHF.

CDR3 nucleotide sequence: TGTGCCAGCAGGGCTAGCGGGAGTGGGGATGAGCAGTTCTTC. This codes for CASRASGSGDEQFF. V and J are TRBV12-3 or TRBV12-4 and TRBJ2-1; 10 nucleotides agree with TRBD2. Trimming cost V 6 bases and J 8 bases; bases outside gene matches: 7. This CDR3 region has 14 residues.

The V call is TRBV12-3 or TRBV12-4, the J call TRBJ2-1; 14 nucleotides line up with TRBD2. V dropped 4 bases and J dropped 6; count of bases not matched to a gene: 11. The CDR3 is 18 amino acids. DNA for the CDR3: TGTGCCAGCAGTTCCCCCGGGACTAGCGGGAGTCGCAGCAATGAGCAGTTCTTC. Encoded protein: CASSSPGTSGSRSNEQFF.

The chain carries TRBV30 and TRBJ2-7; 9 bases map to TRBD2. V shed 4 bases, J shed 4 bases, and the junction held 5 bases outside the gene matches. There are 13 residues in the CDR3. CDR1 is GTSNPN and CDR2 is SVGIG in the germline V gene (reference sequence). The CDR3 bases are TGTGCCTGGACTAGCGGGACACCTTACGAGCAGTACTTC. This gives the protein CAWTSGTPYEQYF.

In its sample, this clonotype was seen many times. This chain links TRBV29-1 with TRBJ2-5; a weak D match, TRBD2 (5 bases). The germline V and J ends were trimmed by 6 bases and 2 bases, with 7 bases remaining between them. The CDR3 extends over 11 amino acids. Germline V gene sequence: CDR1 SQVTM, CDR2 ANQGSEA. The CDR3 is CSVEGQETQYF. Here the CDR3 DNA reads TGCAGCGTCGAGGGACAAGAGACCCAGTACTTC.

This chain uses TRBV10-2 with TRBJ2-7; 7 bases are a match to TRBD1. The V gene end was trimmed by 8 bases and the J gene end by 6 bases; junction bases not matched to a gene: 10. This CDR3 has 13 residues. Germline V gives CDR1 WSHSY, CDR2 SAAADI. CDR3 DNA sequence: TGCGCCAGCGGGGCAACACAGGGGTTCGAGCAGTACTTC. It is translated as CASGATQGFEQYF.

The chain has TRBV5-1 and TRBJ1-2; D gene unclear. This CDR3 spans 15 amino acids. CDR1 SGHRS and CDR2 YFSETQ come from the germline V gene. V gave up 3 bases and J gave up 0 bases, with 12 bases separating them. The CDR3: CASSSGLAANYGYTF. In DNA form, the CDR3 reads TGCGCCAGCAGCTCCGGACTGGCGGCTAACTATGGCTACACCTTC.

The genes are TRBV20-1 and TRBJ1-2, with D uncertain. The CDR3 sequence is 16 residues long. The germline V gene has CDR1 DFQATT and CDR2 SNEGSKA (reference sequence). The V end was cut by 3 bases, the J end by 3 bases, with 20 bases between. The CDR3 DNA reads TGCAGTGCTAGCGCTGACCTACTAATAGATTACTATGGCTACACCTTC. Residues: CSASADLLIDYYGYTF.

The chain uses TRBV15 and TRBJ1-1, with D maybe TRBD1 (6 bases). Germline CDR1 reads LNHNV; CDR2 reads YYDKDF (reference sequence). This CDR3 region has 13 residues. Trimming shortened V by 0 bases and J by 7 bases, and 9 bases separated the two germline ends. The CDR3 protein is CATSRDRGFEAFF. The DNA of the CDR3 is TGTGCCACCAGCAGAGATAGGGGGTTTGAAGCTTTCTTT.

The chain is built from TRBV4-3 and TRBJ2-5; D call uncertain. The J call is in doubt because the DNA end fits TRBJ2-7 better. Germline V gene data show CDR1 as LGHNA and CDR2 as YSLEER. The CDR3 runs to 16 residues. This CDR3 reads CASSQDPLKGLDEQYF. CDR3 DNA sequence: TGCGCCAGCAGCCAAGATCCTCTTAAAGGGCTGGACGAGCAGTACTTC.

This clonotype was detected ten times or more. This chain joins TRBV28 and TRBJ2-4; no firm D call. The CDR3 length is 16 residues. From germline, CDR1 is MDHEN and CDR2 SYDVKM. The V gene lost 5 bases and the J gene lost 0 bases, with 14 bases spanning the gap. CDR3 residues: CASSPGRRIAKNIQYF. The CDR3, as DNA: TGTGCCAGCAGTCCTGGACGACGGATAGCCAAAAACATTCAGTACTTC. Filled out from reference TRBV28 and TRBJ2-4, the complete variable domain reads DVKVTQSSRYLVKRTGEKVFLECVQDMDHENMFWYRQDPGLGLRLIYFSYDVKMKEKGDIPEGYSVSREKKERFSLILESASTNQTSMYLCASSPGRRIAKNIQYFGAGTRLSVL.

The chain couples TRBV20-1 to TRBJ2-1, with TRBD2 matching over 8 bases. CDR1 and CDR2 (germline): DFQATT, SNEGSKA (reference sequence). The V and J ends lost 5 bases and 0 bases, in that order; junction bases with no gene match: 6. CDR3 size: 15 residues. The CDR3 DNA follows: TGCAGTGCTGAAGGACGGGGGGGCTCCTACAATGAGCAGTTCTTC. It specifies CSAEGRGGSYNEQFF.

This clonotype was counted at least ten times. The chain employs TRBV6-9 and TRBJ1-2, with D perhaps TRBD1 (6 bases). Germline V lookup: CDR1 MNHGY, CDR2 SVAAGI. The CDR3 is 13 amino acids. Trimming shortened V by 3 bases and J by 7 bases, and 12 bases separated the two germline ends. The CDR3 region has the DNA TGTGCCAGCAGTTACTCAGGGGAGGGTGGCTACACCTTC. It is translated as CASSYSGEGGYTF.

This clonotype was detected many times. The genes are TRBV2 and TRBJ1-4; D may be TRBD1 (6 bases). Germline V gene sequence: CDR1 SNHLY, CDR2 FYNNEI. The V gene lost 3 bases and the J gene lost 8 bases, with 22 bases spanning the gap. The CDR3 runs 17 residues. As DNA, the CDR3 is TGTGCCAGCAGTGAGTCCGATACAGGGCCGGCGGACGAAAAACTGTTTTTT. This codes for CASSESDTGPADEKLFF. The full variable domain, completed using reference TRBV2 and TRBJ1-4, is EPEVTQTPSHQVTQMGQEVILRCVPISNHLYFYWYRQILGQKVEFLVSFYNNEISEKSEIFDDQFSVERPDGSNFTLKIRSTKLEDSAMYFCASSESDTGPADEKLFFGSGTQLSVL.

This clonotype was counted many times. The rearrangement uses TRBV3-1 and TRBJ2-5; no definite D call. V was clipped by 1 base and J by 4 bases, with 1 base between them. From germline, CDR1 is LGHDT and CDR2 YNNKEL (reference sequence). The CDR3 runs to 11 residues. The CDR3 is CASSQGETQYF. The CDR3 DNA reads as TGTGCCAGCAGCCAAGGAGAGACCCAGTACTTC.

In its sample, this clonotype was seen many times. J is TRBJ2-7 and V is TRBV28; D is unresolved. The CDR3 loop spans 15 amino acids. Germline V lookup: CDR1 MDHEN, CDR2 SYDVKM. Trimming removed 6 bases at V and 6 bases at J, with 21 bases between. This CDR3 reads CASRRTPGPGREQYF. The CDR3, as DNA: TGTGCCAGCAGACGTACTCCGGGCCCCGGGCGCGAGCAGTACTTC.